The 32 T cell receptor beta chains presented below share a single source sample, sequenced in a study of shared clonotypes between healthy human individuals. The table came from immunoSEQ multiplex PCR; TCRdb's copy has only in-frame clones and leaves some out. The table has some 690,000 clones, about 90% seen once. The sequencing input was memory CD8+ T cells from PBMCs. This sample's subset: CD45RO+ cells pooled with CCR7-negative TemRA cells. The receptor source for this set is a young man in good health. Some clones in this sample may be carry-over from other donors' samples.

J is TRBJ2-1 and V is TRBV5-1; 7 bases match TRBD2. The germline gives CDR1 SGHRS, CDR2 YFSETQ. The V gene end was trimmed by 2 bases and the J gene end by 4 bases; junction bases not matched to a gene: 12. The CDR3 has 17 amino acids. The CDR3 here is CASSLNPGLITYNEQFF. CDR3 DNA sequence: TGCGCCAGCAGCTTAAATCCGGGACTAATCACATACAATGAGCAGTTCTTC.

The rearrangement links TRBV6-6 to TRBJ2-7, with TRBD1 matching 9 bases. Germline V CDR1 and CDR2: MNHNY, SVGAGI (reference sequence). The length of the CDR3 is 13 residues. The V segment lost 7 bases and the J segment 4 bases; nucleotides outside the gene matches: 5. The DNA of the CDR3 is TGTGCCAGCACACAGGGGGCTAAATACGAGCAGTACTTC. This gives the protein CASTQGAKYEQYF.

The chain couples TRBV6-5 to TRBJ1-1, with a weak D call TRBD1 (5 bases). Germline V gene lookup returns CDR1 MNHEY and CDR2 SVGAGI. V lost 8 bases to trimming and J lost 1 base, with 14 bases between them. The CDR3 is 14 residues long. The CDR3 loop is CASADTPGNTEAFF. CDR3 nucleotide sequence: TGTGCCAGCGCGGACACCCCCGGGAACACTGAAGCTTTCTTT.

This chain uses TRBV14 with TRBJ2-4; D possibly matches TRBD1 or TRBD2 (5 bases each). The CDR3 contains 13 residues. The germline V gene encodes CDR1 SGHDN and CDR2 FVKESK. Between the trimmed V and J ends, which lost 3 bases and 4 bases, there was a span of 7 bases. CDR3 in amino acids: CASSQGRKNIQYF. The CDR3 region has the DNA TGTGCCAGCAGCCAGGGACGGAAAAACATTCAGTACTTC. Filled out from reference TRBV14 and TRBJ2-4, the complete variable domain reads EAGVTQFPSHSVIEKGQTVTLRCDPISGHDNLYWYRRVMGKEIKFLLHFVKESKQDESGMPNNRFLAERTGGTYSTLKVQPAELEDSGVYFCASSQGRKNIQYFGAGTRLSVL.

The rearrangement uses TRBV10-3 and TRBJ2-7; the D gene is possibly TRBD2 (7 bases). This CDR3 has 15 amino acids. V lost 3 bases and J lost 4, with 16 bases in between. Germline assignment: CDR1 ENHRY and CDR2 SYGVKD. CDR3 sequence: CAISDGSGGWYEQYF. CDR3 in DNA: TGTGCCATCAGTGACGGGTCGGGGGGCTGGTACGAGCAGTACTTC.

V usage is TRBV6-5 and J usage is TRBJ2-3, with 11 bases matching TRBD2. The CDR3 runs to 14 residues. The ends lost 7 bases at V and 3 bases at J; junction bases unmatched: 3. Germline V gene sequence: CDR1 MNHEY, CDR2 SVGAGI. The CDR3 spells CASTLAGGTDTQYF. As DNA, the CDR3 is TGTGCCAGCACCCTAGCGGGAGGAACAGATACGCAGTATTTT.

This sequence joins TRBV5-1 and TRBJ1-1; 9 nucleotides line up with TRBD1. V was pared by 7 bases and J by 8 bases, with 15 bases of the junction left unmatched. CDR3 length: 15 amino acids. Germline-derived CDR1 and CDR2 are SGHRS and YFSETQ. CDR3 residues: CASRTDRGRSTEAFF. The CDR3 region has the DNA TGCGCCAGCCGGACGGACAGGGGACGATCCACCGAAGCTTTCTTT. Complete variable domain (other parts from reference TRBV5-1 and TRBJ1-1): KAGVTQTPRYLIKTRGQQVTLSCSPISGHRSVSWYQQTPGQGLQFLFEYFSETQRNKGNFPGRFSGRQFSNSRSEMNVSTLELGDSALYLCASRTDRGRSTEAFFGQGTRLTVV.

V usage is TRBV6-6 and J usage is TRBJ2-5; 11 bases match TRBD2. CDR3 length: 16 amino acids. V shed 6 bases, J shed 2 bases, and the junction held 8 bases outside the gene matches. CDR1 is MNHNY and CDR2 is SVGAGI in the germline V gene (reference sequence). The CDR3 spells CASSIGLAGLQETQYF. Written as DNA, the CDR3 is TGTGCCAGCAGCATAGGACTAGCGGGCCTACAAGAGACCCAGTACTTC.

The chain links TRBV28 to TRBJ1-4; D remains ambiguous. Germline values: CDR1 MDHEN, CDR2 SYDVKM. The V gene lost 9 bases and the J gene lost 8 bases, with 16 bases spanning the gap. The CDR3 covers 13 residues. The chain's CDR3 is CASQDGFGEKLFF. The CDR3 coding sequence is TGTGCCAGTCAGGACGGTTTTGGGGAAAAACTGTTTTTT.

This clone was observed a single time. This chain uses TRBV28 with TRBJ1-2; D is possibly TRBD1 (5 bases). The CDR3 is 12 amino acids. Germline loops: CDR1 MDHEN, CDR2 SYDVKM. Trimming took 5 bases from V and 6 from J, leaving 10 bases between them. Written as DNA, the CDR3 is TGTGCCAGCAGTCCTGGGGGAGATGGCTACACCTTC. Translation gives CASSPGGDGYTF.

As concerns this clone: The conserved phenylalanine or tryptophan is not found at the CDR3 terminus, so this likely reflects a read error. This rearrangement joins TRBV7-9 to TRBJ1-4, with D possibly TRBD1 on 6 matching bases. With 4 bases removed from V and 6 bases from J, the gap between germline ends came to 15 bases. The CDR3 extends over 15 amino acids. The germline V gene has CDR1 SEHNR and CDR2 FQNEAQ (reference sequence). The CDR3 nucleotides are TGTGCCAGCAGCTCCAACAGGGTGGAGGATGAAAAACTGTTTCTT. Translated, it gives CASSSNRVEDEKLFL.

The genes are TRBV14 and TRBJ2-4, with 8 bases fitting TRBD2. CDR1 is SGHDN and CDR2 is FVKESK in the germline V gene. CDR3 size: 15 residues. Losses at the gene ends were 5 bases for V and 1 base for J; bases not matched to a gene: 4. The DNA for the CDR3 is TGTGCCAGCAGCTTGCGGGGGGCGGCCAAAAACATTCAGTACTTC. As protein: CASSLRGAAKNIQYF.

The chain uses TRBV4-1 and TRBJ2-7; 7 bases line up with TRBD2. Germline loops: CDR1 MGHRA, CDR2 YSYEKL. V lost 0 bases and J lost 6; bases outside the gene matches: 11. The CDR3 contains 16 residues. CDR3 in DNA: TGCGCCAGCAGCCAAGATCTGCTAGCGGCTACGCTCGAGCAGTACTTC. Protein product: CASSQDLLAATLEQYF.

This clone was found a few times. The CDR3 reads CASSFGRRTGDRYTNTGELFF. DNA of the CDR3: TGTGCCAGCAGCTTTGGGCGCAGGACCGGTGACCGGTACACGAACACCGGGGAGCTGTTTTTT. The gene calls are TRBV13 and TRBJ2-2; the D is unclear. Germline loops: CDR1 PRHDT, CDR2 FYEKMQ (reference sequence). The CDR3 has 21 amino acids. The V and J ends lost 3 bases and 0 bases respectively, with 26 bases between them.

The V and J genes are TRBV28 and TRBJ2-7, with 7 bases that match TRBD2. The CDR3 is 14 amino acids. The junction had 6 bases not matched to a gene; V was cut back by 5 bases and J by 2 bases. Germline CDR1 is MDHEN and CDR2 is SYDVKM. The CDR3 DNA follows: TGTGCCAGCAGTCCGGGACTACCTACCTACGAGCAGTACTTC. Translating gives CASSPGLPTYEQYF.

The chain uses TRBV4-2 and TRBJ1-2; D is ambiguous. The CDR3 has 13 amino acids. The germline CDR1 and CDR2 sequences are LGHNA and YNFKEQ. V was pared by 7 bases and J by 2 bases, with 11 bases between. DNA for the CDR3: TGTGCCAGCACCGGAGTGGCGAACTATGGCTACACCTTC. Encoded protein: CASTGVANYGYTF.

The rearrangement uses TRBV6-1 and TRBJ1-2, with a possible D match to TRBD1 (6 bases). In germline, CDR1 is MNHNS, CDR2 SASEGT. The CDR3 has 14 residues. V gave up 6 bases and J gave up 7 bases, with 18 bases separating them. The DNA of the CDR3 is TGTGCCAGCAGGGAGCCAACAGGGTTAGCTGGCTACACCTTC. Its protein product is CASREPTGLAGYTF.

V gene TRBV6-5 combines with J gene TRBJ2-1; D is unclear. V was pared by 6 bases and J by 0 bases, with 12 bases between. Germline V gene sequence: CDR1 MNHEY, CDR2 SVGAGI. There are 15 residues in the CDR3. CDR3 bases: TGTGCCAGCAGCATAGAGCGCGTCTCCTACAATGAGCAGTTCTTC. The encoded protein is CASSIERVSYNEQFF.

The chain combines TRBV4-2 with TRBJ2-7; D ambiguous. CDR3 length equals 15 residues. With 1 base removed from V and 2 bases from J, the gap between germline ends came to 12 bases. CDR1 is LGHNA, CDR2 YNFKEQ, per germline. This chain's CDR3 is CASSQAADLTYEQYF. CDR3 coding DNA: TGTGCCAGCAGCCAAGCCGCCGACTTAACCTACGAGCAGTACTTC.

This clone was seen once. The chain has TRBV2 and TRBJ2-1; 11 bases match TRBD2. Germline V gene sequence: CDR1 SNHLY, CDR2 FYNNEI. CDR3 length: 15 amino acids. Trimming at V came to 1 base and at J to 8 bases, leaving 4 bases not matched to a gene. CDR3 sequence (DNA): TGTGCCAGCAGTGAAGAACTAGCGGGAGAAGATGAGCAGTTCTTC. Its protein product is CASSEELAGEDEQFF.

The rearrangement joins TRBV2 to TRBJ2-5; TRBD1 or TRBD2 may be the D gene (5 bases each). The CDR3 consists of 14 residues. Looked up from germline, CDR1 is SNHLY and CDR2 is FYNNEI. V lost 5 bases and J lost 1, with 11 bases in between. CDR3 nucleotide sequence: TGTGCCAGCAGTTGGGACCCAACCCAAGAGACCCAGTACTTC. Translation: CASSWDPTQETQYF.

In nucleotides, the CDR3 is TGTGCCTCCGCCGGGGACTTAGCCTACAATGAGCAGTTCTTC. As protein: CASAGDLAYNEQFF. V and J are TRBV6-5 and TRBJ2-1, with D tentatively TRBD2 (6 bases). Germline V gene lookup returns CDR1 MNHEY and CDR2 SVGAGI. This CDR3 spans 14 amino acids. V dropped 11 bases and J dropped 2 bases, with 16 bases sitting between them.

This clone was observed a few times. The chain uses TRBV7-6 and TRBJ2-1, with TRBD1 matching over 10 bases. V dropped 4 bases and J dropped 7; count of bases not matched to a gene: 7. CDR3 length: 15 amino acids. Germline V gene sequence: CDR1 SGHVS, CDR2 FNYEAQ. The CDR3 reads CASSSTGTGENEQFF. Here the CDR3 DNA reads TGTGCCAGCAGCTCCACCGGGACAGGGGAGAATGAGCAGTTCTTC.

The chain combines TRBV5-1 with TRBJ2-7; the D gene is possibly TRBD1 (6 bases). Germline CDR1 reads SGHRS; CDR2 reads YFSETQ. This CDR3 spans 14 amino acids. Deletions cut 9 bases from V and 4 bases from J, with 20 bases between. The DNA of the CDR3 is TGCGCCACCCCCGATGGGGACACCGCGTACGAGCAGTACTTC. Amino acid sequence: CATPDGDTAYEQYF.

The chain carries TRBV7-3 and TRBJ2-5; 9 nucleotides align to TRBD2. Germline-derived CDR1 and CDR2 are SGHTA and FQGTGA. The CDR3 consists of 14 residues. Trimming removed 5 bases from V and 5 bases from J; junction bases left unmatched: 6. CDR3 sequence: CASSLAGPGETQYF. CDR3 DNA: TGTGCCAGCAGCCTAGCGGGACCGGGGGAGACCCAGTACTTC.

The chain links TRBV7-2 to TRBJ1-4, with TRBD1 identical over 7 bases. This CDR3 spans 15 amino acids. In germline, CDR1 is SGHTA, CDR2 FQGNSA. Losses at the gene ends were 5 bases for V and 3 bases for J; bases not matched to a gene: 6. The CDR3 DNA sequence: TGTGCCAGCAGCGGCCGGGACAGTCCTAATGAAAAACTGTTTTTT. Translation gives CASSGRDSPNEKLFF.

Here the CDR3 reads CASSEASGQYF. CDR3 DNA: TGTGCCAGCAGTGAAGCGTCAGGGCAGTACTTC. V is TRBV6-1 and J is TRBJ2-7, with unresolved D. The CDR3 consists of 11 residues. The germline gives CDR1 MNHNS, CDR2 SASEGT. The V gene lost 0 bases and the J gene lost 9 bases, with 6 bases spanning the gap.

The V call is TRBV9, the J call TRBJ2-7; D is perhaps TRBD1 or TRBD2 (5 bases each). This CDR3 has 13 residues. CDR1 and CDR2 (germline): SGDLS, YYNGEE. V shed 0 bases and J shed 7 bases, with 11 bases lying between them. CDR3 coding DNA: TGTGCCAGCAGCGTAGGAGGGGATGGGGAGCAGTACTTC. The encoded protein is CASSVGGDGEQYF.

The chain employs TRBV2 and TRBJ2-7; D call uncertain. V dropped 6 bases and J dropped 2 bases, with 5 bases sitting between them. Germline loops: CDR1 SNHLY, CDR2 FYNNEI. The CDR3 has 11 residues. CDR3 DNA: TGTGCCAGCAGGAGCACCTACGAGCAGTACTTC. It translates to CASRSTYEQYF. Full variable domain (rest looked up from reference TRBV2 and TRBJ2-7): EPEVTQTPSHQVTQMGQEVILRCVPISNHLYFYWYRQILGQKVEFLVSFYNNEISEKSEIFDDQFSVERPDGSNFTLKIRSTKLEDSAMYFCASRSTYEQYFGPGTRLTVT.

This chain links TRBV5-1 with TRBJ2-7; D call uncertain. The CDR3 runs to 12 residues. V was shortened by 4 bases and J by 7 bases, with 12 bases between the two germline ends. Germline values: CDR1 SGHRS, CDR2 YFSETQ. The CDR3 spells CASSRTPLEQYF. CDR3 DNA sequence: TGCGCCAGCAGCCGGACCCCTTTGGAGCAGTACTTC.

The V and J genes are TRBV9 and TRBJ2-1; TRBD2 agrees at 8 bases. The CDR3 has 17 residues. V was clipped by 0 bases and J by 2 bases; unmatched bases: 7. In germline, CDR1 is SGDLS, CDR2 YYNGEE. CDR3 nucleotide sequence: TGTGCCAGCAGCGTAGTCCCTAGCGGGCTCGCCTACAATGAGCAGTTCTTC. The encoded protein is CASSVVPSGLAYNEQFF.

V and J are TRBV6-7 and TRBJ2-4, with 7 bases that match TRBD2. TRBV6-7 is noted as an ORF with a role that remains uncertain. Trimming removed 2 bases from V and 3 bases from J; junction bases left unmatched: 22. The CDR3 is 21 amino acids. The CDR3 bases are TGTGCCAGCAGTTACCCAACCTGGGACTATCTAATCGTCTTGGTCAAAAACATTCAGTACTTC. Protein: CASSYPTWDYLIVLVKNIQYF.